This entry lists 22 T cell receptor beta chains sequenced from one sample in a study of PD-1 blockade in mismatch repair-deficient tumors. Sequencing was performed with immunoSEQ multiplex PCR; in TCRdb, only in-frame clones are kept and a portion is missing. The table lists about 100,000 clones, over 65% of them singletons. Sequencing used peripheral blood, obtained roughly eight months after starting pembrolizumab. The receptors originated from an adult with mismatch repair-deficient cancer.

The chain recombines TRBV5-6 with TRBJ2-7, with 10 bases matching TRBD2. Germline-derived CDR1 and CDR2 are SGHDT and YYEEEE. V shed 2 bases and J 0 bases; nucleotides not matched to a gene: 5. The CDR3 has 16 amino acids. The CDR3 sequence: CASSLAAGGSSYEQYF. CDR3 sequence (DNA): TGTGCCAGCAGCTTAGCAGCGGGAGGGAGCTCCTACGAGCAGTACTTC.

About this clone itself: One end of the junction varies from germline; a read error may be responsible. The chain employs TRBV11-3 and TRBJ2-3; possibly TRBD2 for D (6 bases). The CDR3 has 12 residues. Germline-derived CDR1 and CDR2 are SGHNT and YENEEA. CDR3 residues: CASSLGDSSLNF. CDR3 DNA sequence: TGTGCCAGCAGCTTGGGGGACTCCTCCTTGAATTTT.

This chain connects TRBV29-1 to TRBJ1-1; D call uncertain. This CDR3 has 10 residues. With 7 bases removed from V and 3 bases from J, the gap between germline ends came to 6 bases. CDR1 is SQVTM, CDR2 ANQGSEA, per germline. In nucleotides, the CDR3 is TGCAGCGACGGGGACACTGAAGCTTTCTTT. It specifies CSDGDTEAFF.

The chain has TRBV9 and TRBJ1-1; 9 positions match TRBD1. CDR1 SGDLS and CDR2 YYNGEE come from the germline V gene. The length of the CDR3 is 18 residues. Trimming removed 1 base from V and 4 bases from J; junction bases left unmatched: 14. Here the CDR3 reads CASSVTSGTGKGSTEAFF. The CDR3 bases are TGTGCCAGCAGCGTAACCTCCGGGACAGGGAAAGGGAGCACTGAAGCTTTCTTT.

The CDR3 spells CASKISGVSYEQYF. In nucleotides, the CDR3 is TGTGCCAGCAAAATTAGCGGAGTCTCCTACGAGCAGTACTTC. V is TRBV13 and J is TRBJ2-7, with TRBD2 as a possible D gene (6 bases). In germline, CDR1 is PRHDT, CDR2 FYEKMQ (reference sequence). Trimming stripped 7 bases from V and 0 bases from J, with 13 bases between. The CDR3 is 14 amino acids.

Only a few counts were recorded for this clone. The chain is built from TRBV2 and TRBJ1-1; D not certain. This CDR3 spans 13 amino acids. Trimming cost V 5 bases and J 0 bases, with 7 bases left between them. Germline V gene data show CDR1 as SNHLY and CDR2 as FYNNEI. CDR3 in amino acids: CASSTTLNTEAFF. The CDR3 nucleotides are TGTGCCAGCAGTACCACATTGAACACTGAAGCTTTCTTT.

This sequence joins TRBV7-2 and TRBJ2-7; 9 nucleotides align to TRBD1. CDR1 SGHTA and CDR2 FQGNSA come from the germline V gene. This CDR3 has 16 amino acids. V lost 1 base to trimming and J lost 0 bases; unmatched junction nucleotides: 4. In nucleotides, the CDR3 is TGTGCCAGCAGCTTAGGGGACAGGGCCTCCTCCTACGAGCAGTACTTC. This encodes CASSLGDRASSYEQYF.

The rearrangement links TRBV2 to TRBJ1-2; D remains ambiguous. V lost 1 base and J lost 1, with 7 bases in between. CDR3 length equals 14 residues. The germline V gene has CDR1 SNHLY and CDR2 FYNNEI. The chain's CDR3 is CASSEEQINYGYTF. CDR3 DNA: TGTGCCAGCAGTGAAGAACAGATTAACTATGGCTACACCTTC. The full variable domain, in which reference TRBV2 and TRBJ1-2 provide the parts outside the CDR3, is EPEVTQTPSHQVTQMGQEVILRCVPISNHLYFYWYRQILGQKVEFLVSFYNNEISEKSEIFDDQFSVERPDGSNFTLKIRSTKLEDSAMYFCASSEEQINYGYTFGSGTRLTVV.

The J gene is TRBJ2-1, the V gene TRBV10-3; D remains ambiguous. The germline gives CDR1 ENHRY, CDR2 SYGVKD. V shed 7 bases and J shed 2 bases, with 12 bases lying between them. This CDR3 region has 14 residues. This CDR3 reads CAITDGNAYNEQFF. The CDR3, as DNA: TGTGCCATCACAGACGGAAACGCCTACAATGAGCAGTTCTTC.

This chain joins TRBV12-2 and TRBJ2-7; the D segment call TRBD1 is taken from the table without a DNA check. TRBV12-2 counts as a pseudogene. This CDR3 comprises 16 residues. The CDR3 here is CASRSRNRDRVYEQYF. In DNA form, the CDR3 reads TGTGCAAGTCGCTCGAGGAACCGGGACAGGGTCTACGAGCAGTACTTC.

The V call is TRBV30, the J call TRBJ2-7; 9 nucleotides line up with TRBD2. Germline CDR1 GTSNPN, CDR2 SVGIG (reference sequence). V lost 2 bases, J lost 5 bases, and 7 bases stayed unmatched. This CDR3 region has 14 residues. CDR3: CAWSRQAGGDEQYF. CDR3 in DNA: TGTGCCTGGAGTCGCCAAGCGGGGGGCGACGAGCAGTACTTC.

The V and J genes are TRBV7-3 and TRBJ2-5; D is possibly TRBD1 (5 bases). The CDR3 totals 15 residues. Germline V lookup: CDR1 SGHTA, CDR2 FQGTGA. V lost 0 bases, J lost 4 bases, and 12 bases lay in between. The DNA for the CDR3 is TGTGCCAGCAGCTTAACCCCAGGGCGTGGAGAGACCCAGTACTTC. It is translated as CASSLTPGRGETQYF.

This clone was seen more than once but under ten times. CDR3 in amino acids: CASSTGTSGLNEQFF. The CDR3 DNA sequence: TGCGCCAGCAGCACCGGGACTAGCGGATTGAATGAGCAGTTCTTC. The chain recombines TRBV4-3 with TRBJ2-1; TRBD2 aligns across 11 bases. Trimming took 5 bases from V and 7 from J; bases not matched to a gene: 7. CDR3 length: 15 residues. The germline gives CDR1 LGHNA, CDR2 YSLEER.

This clone was picked up a small number of times. The rearrangement joins TRBV15 to TRBJ2-7; D perhaps matches TRBD2 (5 bases). Trimming took off 3 bases at V and 0 bases at J, with 18 bases between the two ends. Germline loops: CDR1 LNHNV, CDR2 YYDKDF (reference sequence). CDR3 size: 17 residues. CDR3 loop: CATSSPRSERNSYEQYF. The CDR3 nucleotides are TGTGCCACCAGCAGCCCCAGATCGGAGCGGAACTCCTACGAGCAGTACTTC.

The chain uses TRBV9 and TRBJ2-5; the match to TRBD2 covers 13 bases. The CDR3 length is 18 residues. The V gene's germline CDR1 is SGDLS and CDR2 YYNGEE. V shed 3 bases and J 5 bases; nucleotides not matched to a gene: 13. The CDR3 nucleotides are TGTGCCAGCAGCGGCCCCCCCGGGACTAGCGGGGATCAGGAGACCCAGTACTTC. Encoded protein: CASSGPPGTSGDQETQYF.

This clone was seen once. The chain is built from TRBV6-5 and TRBJ2-7; 7 bases align to TRBD1. Per germline, CDR1 MNHEY and CDR2 SVGAGI. The CDR3 has 14 amino acids. The V and J ends lost 2 bases and 5 bases, in that order; junction bases with no gene match: 6. In DNA, the CDR3 is TGTGCCAGCAGTTACCGACAGGGAGTGGACGAGCAGTACTTC. Translation gives CASSYRQGVDEQYF.

In regard to this clone: The junction differs from germline at one of its ends, possibly a read error. The V and J genes are TRBV7-7 and TRBJ2-1; 13 positions agree with TRBD2. Per germline, CDR1 SSHAT and CDR2 FNYEAQ (reference sequence). The CDR3 has 16 amino acids. CDR3 protein: CASSFGLAGEGSEQFF. The DNA of the CDR3 is TGTGCTAGCAGCTTTGGACTAGCGGGAGAGGGAAGTGAGCAGTTCTTC.

The chain joins TRBV9 to TRBJ2-7; 7 positions match TRBD2. The CDR3 has 15 residues. J was trimmed by 3 bases and V by 1 base; bases with no gene match: 7. Germline V gene data show CDR1 as SGDLS and CDR2 as YYNGEE. CDR3 sequence reads: CASSVLPGGNYEQYF. The CDR3 nucleotides read TGTGCCAGCAGCGTACTTCCGGGAGGAAACTACGAGCAGTACTTC.

The chain joins TRBV5-1 to TRBJ2-7; 13 positions agree with TRBD2. The V gene's germline CDR1 is SGHRS and CDR2 YFSETQ. This CDR3 has 15 residues. With V trimmed by 4 bases and J by 9 bases, 10 bases remained unmatched. In nucleotides, the CDR3 is TGCGCCAGCAGCCCCCGACTAGCGGGAGGAGAGGTGCAGTACTTC. Protein: CASSPRLAGGEVQYF.

This rearrangement joins TRBV19 to TRBJ1-1; 11 bases fit TRBD1. V lost 7 bases, J lost 5 bases, and 6 bases stayed unmatched. CDR1 and CDR2 from the germline V gene are LNHDA and SQIVND (reference sequence). The CDR3 loop spans 14 amino acids. The CDR3 sequence: CASNKRDRGTEAFF. The CDR3 DNA reads TGTGCCAGTAATAAACGGGACAGGGGGACTGAAGCTTTCTTT.

V usage is TRBV5-4 and J usage is TRBJ2-2; possibly TRBD2 for D (5 bases). CDR3 size: 15 residues. Germline lookup yields CDR1 SGHNT and CDR2 YYREEE (reference sequence). V dropped 3 bases and J dropped 3 bases, with 12 bases sitting between them. CDR3 protein: CASSSRVRDTGELFF. The DNA of the CDR3 is TGTGCCAGCAGCTCGAGGGTCAGAGACACCGGGGAGCTGTTTTTT.

V gene TRBV7-2 combines with J gene TRBJ2-7, with a possible D match to TRBD2 (6 bases). The CDR3 contains 15 residues. V lost 0 bases, J lost 7 bases, and 16 bases lay in between. In germline, CDR1 is SGHTA, CDR2 FQGNSA. CDR3 loop: CASSLASIAVGEQYF. DNA of the CDR3: TGTGCCAGCAGCTTAGCATCGATAGCGGTCGGGGAGCAGTACTTC. Combining the CDR3 with reference TRBV7-2 and TRBJ2-7 gives the whole variable domain GAGVSQSPSNKVTEKGKDVELRCDPISGHTALYWYRQSLGQGLEFLIYFQGNSAPDKSGLPSDRFSAERTGGSVSTLTIQRTQQEDSAVYLCASSLASIAVGEQYFGPGTRLTVT.